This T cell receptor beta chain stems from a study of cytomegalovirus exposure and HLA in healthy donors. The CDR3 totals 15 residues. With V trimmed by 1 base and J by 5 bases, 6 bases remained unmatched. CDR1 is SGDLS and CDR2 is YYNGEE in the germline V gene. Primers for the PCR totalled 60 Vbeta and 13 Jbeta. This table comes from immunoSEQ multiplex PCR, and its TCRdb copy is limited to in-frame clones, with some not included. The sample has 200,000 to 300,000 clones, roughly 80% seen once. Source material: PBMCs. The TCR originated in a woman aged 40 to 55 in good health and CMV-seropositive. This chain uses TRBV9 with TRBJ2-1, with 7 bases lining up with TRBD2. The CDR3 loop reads CASSVQNGGNNEQFF. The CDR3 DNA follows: TGTGCCAGCAGCGTACAGAACGGGGGGAACAATGAGCAGTTCTTC.